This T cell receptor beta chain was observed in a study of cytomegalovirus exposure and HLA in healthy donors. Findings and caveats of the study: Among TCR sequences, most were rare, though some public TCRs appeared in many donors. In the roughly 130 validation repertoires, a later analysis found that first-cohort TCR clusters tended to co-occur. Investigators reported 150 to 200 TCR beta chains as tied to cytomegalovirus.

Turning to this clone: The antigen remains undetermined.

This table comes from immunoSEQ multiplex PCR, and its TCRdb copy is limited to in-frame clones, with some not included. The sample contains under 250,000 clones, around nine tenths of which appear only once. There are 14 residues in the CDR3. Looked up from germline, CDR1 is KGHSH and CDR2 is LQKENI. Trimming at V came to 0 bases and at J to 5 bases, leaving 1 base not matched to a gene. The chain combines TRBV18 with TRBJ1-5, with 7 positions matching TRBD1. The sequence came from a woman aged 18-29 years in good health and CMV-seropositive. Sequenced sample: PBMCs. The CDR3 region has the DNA TGTGCCAGCTCACCACCTACAGGGGATCAGCCCCAGCATTTT. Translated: CASSPPTGDQPQHF.